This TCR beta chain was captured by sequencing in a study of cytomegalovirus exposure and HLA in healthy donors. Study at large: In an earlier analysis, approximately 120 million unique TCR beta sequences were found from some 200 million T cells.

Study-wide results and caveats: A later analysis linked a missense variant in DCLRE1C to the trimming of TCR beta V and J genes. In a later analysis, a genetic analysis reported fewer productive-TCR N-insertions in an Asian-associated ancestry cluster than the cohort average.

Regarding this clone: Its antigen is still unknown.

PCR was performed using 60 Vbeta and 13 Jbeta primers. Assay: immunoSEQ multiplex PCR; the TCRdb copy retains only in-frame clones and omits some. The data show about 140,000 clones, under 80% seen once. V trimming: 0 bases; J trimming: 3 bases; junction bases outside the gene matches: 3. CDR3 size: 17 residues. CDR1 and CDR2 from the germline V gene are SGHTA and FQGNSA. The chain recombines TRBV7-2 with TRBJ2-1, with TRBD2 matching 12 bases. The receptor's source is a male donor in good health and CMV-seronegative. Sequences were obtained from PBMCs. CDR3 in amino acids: CASSLAETSGGYNEQFF. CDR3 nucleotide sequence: TGTGCCAGCAGCTTAGCGGAGACTAGCGGGGGCTACAATGAGCAGTTCTTC. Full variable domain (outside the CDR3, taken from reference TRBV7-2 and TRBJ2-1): GAGVSQSPSNKVTEKGKDVELRCDPISGHTALYWYRQSLGQGLEFLIYFQGNSAPDKSGLPSDRFSAERTGGSVSTLTIQRTQQEDSAVYLCASSLAETSGGYNEQFFGPGTRLTVL.